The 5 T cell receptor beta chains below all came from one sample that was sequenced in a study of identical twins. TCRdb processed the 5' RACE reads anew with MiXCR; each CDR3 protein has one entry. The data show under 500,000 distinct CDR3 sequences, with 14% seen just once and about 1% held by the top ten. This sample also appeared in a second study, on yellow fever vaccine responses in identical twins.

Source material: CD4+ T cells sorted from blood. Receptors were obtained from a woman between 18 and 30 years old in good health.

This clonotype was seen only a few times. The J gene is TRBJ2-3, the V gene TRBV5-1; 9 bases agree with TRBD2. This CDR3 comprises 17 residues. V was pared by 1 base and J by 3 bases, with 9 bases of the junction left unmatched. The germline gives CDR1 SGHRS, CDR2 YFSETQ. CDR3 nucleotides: TGCGCCAGCAGCTTGTTCAGCGGGGGGACCGAGACAGATACGCAGTATTTT. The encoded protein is CASSLFSGGTETDTQYF. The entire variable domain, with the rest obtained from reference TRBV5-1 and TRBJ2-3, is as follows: KAGVTQTPRYLIKTRGQQVTLSCSPISGHRSVSWYQQTPGQGLQFLFEYFSETQRNKGNFPGRFSGRQFSNSRSEMNVSTLELGDSALYLCASSLFSGGTETDTQYFGPGTRLTVL.

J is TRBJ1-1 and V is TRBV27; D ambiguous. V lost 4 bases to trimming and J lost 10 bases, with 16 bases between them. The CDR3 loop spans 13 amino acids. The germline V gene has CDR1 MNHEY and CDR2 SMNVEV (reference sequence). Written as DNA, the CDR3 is TGTGCCAGCAGTTCCCGGGAGGGTGGACTAGCTTTCTTT. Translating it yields CASSSREGGLAFF.

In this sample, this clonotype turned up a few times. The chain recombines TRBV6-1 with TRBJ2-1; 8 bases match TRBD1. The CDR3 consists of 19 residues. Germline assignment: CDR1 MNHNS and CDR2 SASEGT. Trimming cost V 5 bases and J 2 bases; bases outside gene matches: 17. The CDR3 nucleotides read TGTGCCAGCAGTAAGGGACAGGAATCCTACCCCTCAACCTACAATGAGCAGTTCTTC. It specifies CASSKGQESYPSTYNEQFF.

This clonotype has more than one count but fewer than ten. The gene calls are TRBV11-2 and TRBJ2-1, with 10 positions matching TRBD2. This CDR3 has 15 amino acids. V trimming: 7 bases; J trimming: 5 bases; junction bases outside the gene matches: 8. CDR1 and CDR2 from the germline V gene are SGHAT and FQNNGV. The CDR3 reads CASTPGLADNNEQFF. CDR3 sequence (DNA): TGTGCCAGCACACCAGGACTAGCGGACAACAATGAGCAGTTCTTC.

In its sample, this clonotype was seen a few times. Written as DNA, the CDR3 is TGTGCCAGCAGTTTAGCAGGGGGACTGACCCAGTACTTC. Translated, it gives CASSLAGGLTQYF. The genes are TRBV12-3 or TRBV12-4 and TRBJ2-5, with D perhaps assigned TRBD1 or TRBD2 (6 bases each). The CDR3 consists of 13 residues. The V gene lost 0 bases and the J gene lost 7 bases, with 9 bases spanning the gap.